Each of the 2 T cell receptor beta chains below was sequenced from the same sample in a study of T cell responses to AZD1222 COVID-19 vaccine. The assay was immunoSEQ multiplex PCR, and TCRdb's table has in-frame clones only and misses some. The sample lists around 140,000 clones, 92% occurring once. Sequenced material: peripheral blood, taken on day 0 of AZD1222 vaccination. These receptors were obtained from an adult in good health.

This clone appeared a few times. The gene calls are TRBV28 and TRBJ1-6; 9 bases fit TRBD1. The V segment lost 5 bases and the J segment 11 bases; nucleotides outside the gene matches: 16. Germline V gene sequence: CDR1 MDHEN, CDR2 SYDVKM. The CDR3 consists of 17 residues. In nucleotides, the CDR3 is TGTGCCAGCAGTGCTCCAGGATCCGGGACAGGGAAAGCACCCCTCCACTTT. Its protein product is CASSAPGSGTGKAPLHF.

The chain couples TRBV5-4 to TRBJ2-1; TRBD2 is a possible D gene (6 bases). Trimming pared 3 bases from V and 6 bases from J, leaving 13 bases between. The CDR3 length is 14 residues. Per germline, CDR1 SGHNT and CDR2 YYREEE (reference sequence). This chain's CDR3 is CASSSPGVSNEQFF. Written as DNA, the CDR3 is TGTGCCAGCAGCTCCCCGGGGGTGAGCAATGAGCAGTTCTTC.